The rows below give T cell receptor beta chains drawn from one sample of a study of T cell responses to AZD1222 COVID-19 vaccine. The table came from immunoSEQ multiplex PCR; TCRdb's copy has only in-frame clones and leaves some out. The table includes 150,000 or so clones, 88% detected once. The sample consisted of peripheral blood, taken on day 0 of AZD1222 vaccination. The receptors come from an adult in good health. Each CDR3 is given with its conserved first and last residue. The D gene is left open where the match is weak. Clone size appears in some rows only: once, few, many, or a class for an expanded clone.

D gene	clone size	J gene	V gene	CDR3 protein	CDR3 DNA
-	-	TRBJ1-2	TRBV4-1	CASSQDFTGAYGYTF	TGCGCCAGCAGCCAAGATTTTACGGGGGCGTATGGCTACACCTTC
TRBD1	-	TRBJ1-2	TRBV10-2	CASTPGQGYGYTF	TGCGCCAGCACTCCAGGACAGGGCTATGGCTACACCTTC
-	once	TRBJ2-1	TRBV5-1	CASSLGSNSYNEQFF	TGCGCCAGCAGCTTGGGCTCAAACTCCTACAATGAGCAGTTCTTC
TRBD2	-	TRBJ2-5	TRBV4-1	CASSPSGLHQETQYF	TGCGCCAGCAGCCCTTCGGGACTACATCAAGAGACCCAGTACTTC
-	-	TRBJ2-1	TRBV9	CASSVDPSYNEQFF	TGTGCCAGCAGCGTAGACCCAAGCTACAATGAGCAGTTCTTC
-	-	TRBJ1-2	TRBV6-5	CASSKQGSYGYTF	TGTGCCAGCAGCAAACAGGGATCCTATGGCTACACCTTC
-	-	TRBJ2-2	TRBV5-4	CASSLVAGKTGELFF	TGTGCCAGCAGCTTGGTGGCAGGAAAAACCGGGGAGCTGTTTTTT
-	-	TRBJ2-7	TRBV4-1	CASSDSGTGFYEQYF	TGCGCCAGCAGCGACTCCGGTACAGGATTCTACGAGCAGTACTTC
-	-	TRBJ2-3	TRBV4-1	CASSQDSGTSTDTQYF	TGCGCCAGCAGCCAAGATTCAGGGACTAGCACAGATACGCAGTATTTT
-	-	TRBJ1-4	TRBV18	CASSPGSTNEKLFF	TGTGCCAGCTCCCCAGGGTCAACTAATGAAAAACTGTTTTTT
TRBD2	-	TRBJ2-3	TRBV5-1	CASSQIRGGTDTQYF	TGCGCCAGCAGCCAGATCCGGGGGGGCACAGATACGCAGTATTTT
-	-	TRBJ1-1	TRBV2	CASSETQGWNTEAFF	TGTGCCAGCAGCGAAACACAGGGCTGGAACACTGAAGCTTTCTTT
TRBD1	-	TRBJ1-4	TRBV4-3	CASSGYRGSKEKLFF	TGCGCCAGCAGTGGTTACAGGGGGAGCAAGGAAAAACTGTTTTTT
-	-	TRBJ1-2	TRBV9	CASSKDSQGFTNYGYTF	TGTGCCAGCAGCAAAGACTCCCAGGGGTTCACTAACTATGGCTACACCTTC
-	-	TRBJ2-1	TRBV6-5	CASSYGTDVWDEQFF	TGTGCCAGCAGTTACGGGACGGATGTCTGGGATGAGCAGTTCTTC
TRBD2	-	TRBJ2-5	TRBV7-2	CASSLAASGGQETQYF	TGTGCCAGCAGCTTAGCGGCTAGCGGGGGACAAGAGACCCAGTACTTC
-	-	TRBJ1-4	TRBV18	CASSLGGEKLFF	TGTGCCAGCTCATTAGGGGGTGAAAAACTGTTTTTT
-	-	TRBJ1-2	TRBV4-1	CASSQVGGVNYGYTF	TGCGCCAGCAGCCAAGTCGGGGGGGTTAACTATGGCTACACCTTC
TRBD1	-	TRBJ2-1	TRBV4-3	CASSRALDRGSYNEQFF	TGCGCCAGCAGCCGCGCCTTGGACAGGGGCTCCTACAATGAGCAGTTCTTC
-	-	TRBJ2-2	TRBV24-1	CATSDYYSSGELFF	TGTGCCACCAGTGACTACTACAGCAGCGGGGAGCTGTTTTTT